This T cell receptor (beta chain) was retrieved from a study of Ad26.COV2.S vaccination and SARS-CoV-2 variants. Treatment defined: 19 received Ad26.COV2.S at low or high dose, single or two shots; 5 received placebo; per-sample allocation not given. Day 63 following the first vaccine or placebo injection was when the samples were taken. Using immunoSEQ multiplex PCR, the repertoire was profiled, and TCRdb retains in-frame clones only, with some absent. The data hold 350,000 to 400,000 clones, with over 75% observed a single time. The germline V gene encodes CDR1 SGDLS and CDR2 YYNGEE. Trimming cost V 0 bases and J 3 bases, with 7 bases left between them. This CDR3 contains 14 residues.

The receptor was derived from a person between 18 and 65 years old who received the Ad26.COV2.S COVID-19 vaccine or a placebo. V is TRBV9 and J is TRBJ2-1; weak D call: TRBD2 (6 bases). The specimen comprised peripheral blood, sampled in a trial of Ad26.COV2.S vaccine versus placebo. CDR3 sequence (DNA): TGTGCCAGCAGCGTAGCGGGAGTCTACAATGAGCAGTTCTTC. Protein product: CASSVAGVYNEQFF.